This T cell receptor (beta chain) was captured by sequencing in a study of T cell responses to AZD1222 COVID-19 vaccine. V dropped 3 bases and J dropped 3 bases, with 11 bases sitting between them. CDR1 and CDR2 (germline): LNHDA, SQIVND (reference sequence). The CDR3 covers 14 residues. Data came from immunoSEQ multiplex PCR; TCRdb stores just in-frame clones and leaves some out. Seen here are about 100,000 clones, about 88% observed once, and the top ten hold 5%. The sequence was obtained from an adult in good health. The input for sequencing was peripheral blood, taken on day 0 of AZD1222 vaccination. The chain is built from TRBV19 and TRBJ1-2; the D is unclear. The CDR3 protein is CASSILSGDYGYTF. CDR3 DNA: TGTGCCAGTAGTATTTTGTCGGGTGACTATGGCTACACCTTC.